This T cell receptor beta chain was identified during a study of beta chain features in type 1 diabetes. The CDR3 length is 16 residues. V lost 0 bases to trimming and J lost 1 base; unmatched junction nucleotides: 4. Looked up from germline, CDR1 is SGHDN and CDR2 is FVKESK. The study's findings and limits: Moderately but significantly shorter TCRB CDR3s were found in Type 1 diabetes patients in all four CD4+ subsets. In patients and controls equally, PCR might favor templates that are shorter.

Every bit of the isolated RNA underwent reverse transcription, so sequencing read expressed TCRB transcripts. Clones were read by immunoSEQ multiplex PCR, and TCRdb kept only the in-frame ones, dropping some. The sample has a few hundred thousand clones, over 11% seen once; the top ten hold under 0.02%. Only a few counts were recorded for this clone. As yet, its antigen is unknown. Sorting based on CD45RO/CCR7/CD25/CD127/CD95/CD27 separated CD4+ naive, central memory, regulatory and stem cell-like memory cells. Purities over 98% were achieved in all sorted populations. Sequencing used naive CD4+ T cells from blood. The chain employs TRBV14 and TRBJ2-3, with TRBD2 matching over 7 bases. The sequence came from a man aged 25-40 years with type 1 diabetes. The CDR3: CASSQDSGVGTDTQYF. In DNA form, the CDR3 reads TGTGCCAGCAGCCAAGACAGCGGGGTCGGCACAGATACGCAGTATTTT.